This TCR beta chain was obtained from a study of control samples from healthy donors and cancer patients (dated by TCRdb to the early 2020s). The sample holds one count of this clone. The antigen it binds to is not known. There are no base qualities to consult, and no much larger clone falls within one base. The library was obtained by the immunoSEQ multiplex PCR assay. This is the immuneACCESS table as TCRdb keeps it, with only in-frame sequences that have V and J called. A part of the clones is gone; compared with another copy, unresolved V genes explain less than half, and the rest is unexplained. In this sample the table shows roughly 120,000 clones, 85% to 95% of which occur a single time. The ten largest account for around 1.8% of the sample. Counted from cysteine to phenylalanine, this CDR3 has 13 amino acids. Only CDR3 DNA remains: 39 bases, in frame from the first base. CDR1 and CDR2 are read off the germline V gene as MDHEN and SYDVKM. V and J lose 8 bases and 8 bases, and a span of 18 bases separates them.

The receptor comes from a man in his forties or fifties with head and neck cancer. The chain uses TRBV28 and TRBJ1-2; there is no confident call for the D gene. The source material was PBMCs. The CDR3 region reads CASRFALAEGYTF. The sequenced DNA is TGTGCCAGCCGATTCGCACTGGCAGAGGGCTACACCTTC.